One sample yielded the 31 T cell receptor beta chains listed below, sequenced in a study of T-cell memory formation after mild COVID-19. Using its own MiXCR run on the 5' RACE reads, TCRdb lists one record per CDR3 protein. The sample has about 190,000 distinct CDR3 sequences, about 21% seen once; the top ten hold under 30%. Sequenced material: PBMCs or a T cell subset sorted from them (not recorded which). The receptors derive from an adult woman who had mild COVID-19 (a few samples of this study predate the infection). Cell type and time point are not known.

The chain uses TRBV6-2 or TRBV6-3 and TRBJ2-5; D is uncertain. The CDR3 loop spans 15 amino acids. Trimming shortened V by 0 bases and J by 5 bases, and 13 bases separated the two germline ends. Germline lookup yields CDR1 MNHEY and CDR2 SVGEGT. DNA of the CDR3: TGTGCCAGCAGTTACTCGCCTCGGACCACCGAGACCCAGTACTTC. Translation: CASSYSPRTTETQYF.

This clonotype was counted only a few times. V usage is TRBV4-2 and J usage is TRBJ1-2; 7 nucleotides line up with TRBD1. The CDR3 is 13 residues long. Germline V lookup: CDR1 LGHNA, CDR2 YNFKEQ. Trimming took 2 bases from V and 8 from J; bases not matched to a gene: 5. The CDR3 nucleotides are TGTGCCAGCAGCCAACTCACAGGGGACGGCTACACCTTC. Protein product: CASSQLTGDGYTF.

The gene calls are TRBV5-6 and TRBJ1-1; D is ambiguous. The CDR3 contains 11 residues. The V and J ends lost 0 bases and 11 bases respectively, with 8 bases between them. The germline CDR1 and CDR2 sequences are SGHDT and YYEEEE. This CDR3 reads CASSLDSNAFF. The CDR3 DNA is TGTGCCAGCAGCTTGGACAGTAATGCTTTCTTT.

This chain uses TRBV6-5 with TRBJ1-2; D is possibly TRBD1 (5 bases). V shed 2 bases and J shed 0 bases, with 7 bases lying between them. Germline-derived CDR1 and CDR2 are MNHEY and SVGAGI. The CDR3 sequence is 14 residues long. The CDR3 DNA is TGTGCCAGCAGTTACCTGGGGCCTAACTATGGCTACACCTTC. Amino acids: CASSYLGPNYGYTF.

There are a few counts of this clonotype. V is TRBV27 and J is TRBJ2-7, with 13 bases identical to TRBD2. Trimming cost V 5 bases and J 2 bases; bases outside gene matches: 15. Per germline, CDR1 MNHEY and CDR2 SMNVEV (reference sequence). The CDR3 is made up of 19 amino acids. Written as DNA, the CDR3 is TGTGCCAGCAGTCCACGGACAGGGATACTAGCGGGAGGGCCCTACGAGCAGTACTTC. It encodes CASSPRTGILAGGPYEQYF.

This chain's CDR3 is CASSRREGGGSEKLFF. Here the CDR3 DNA reads TGCGCCAGCAGTCGAAGGGAAGGAGGGGGCAGTGAAAAACTGTTTTTT. The rearrangement links TRBV4-1 to TRBJ1-4; 7 bases align to TRBD1. Unmatched junction bases numbered 14, after V lost 6 bases and J lost 7 bases. The CDR3 contains 16 residues. Per germline, CDR1 MGHRA and CDR2 YSYEKL.

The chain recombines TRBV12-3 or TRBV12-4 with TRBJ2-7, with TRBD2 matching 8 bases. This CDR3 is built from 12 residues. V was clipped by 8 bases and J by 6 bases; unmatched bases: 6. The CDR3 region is CASGGRFGEQYF. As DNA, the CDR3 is TGTGCCAGCGGCGGGAGGTTCGGCGAGCAGTACTTC.

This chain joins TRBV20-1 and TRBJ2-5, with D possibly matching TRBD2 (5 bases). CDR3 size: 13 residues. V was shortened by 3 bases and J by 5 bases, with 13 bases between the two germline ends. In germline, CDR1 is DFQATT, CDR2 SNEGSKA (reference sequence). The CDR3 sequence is CSARPRGRETQYF. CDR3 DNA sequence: TGCAGTGCTAGGCCGAGAGGGCGGGAGACCCAGTACTTC.

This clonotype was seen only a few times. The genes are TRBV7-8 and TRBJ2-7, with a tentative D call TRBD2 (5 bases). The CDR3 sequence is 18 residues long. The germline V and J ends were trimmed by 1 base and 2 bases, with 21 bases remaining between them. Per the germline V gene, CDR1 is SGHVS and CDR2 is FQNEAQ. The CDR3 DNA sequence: TGTGCCAGCAGCTTAGAGGTTGTCGTGGCTAGCCCCACCTACGAGCAGTACTTC. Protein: CASSLEVVVASPTYEQYF.

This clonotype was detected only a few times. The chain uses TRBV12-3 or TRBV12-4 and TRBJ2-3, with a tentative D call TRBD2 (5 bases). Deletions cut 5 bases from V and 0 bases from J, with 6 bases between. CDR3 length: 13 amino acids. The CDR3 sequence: CASSRTSTDTQYF. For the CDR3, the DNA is TGTGCCAGCAGTCGGACTAGCACAGATACGCAGTATTTT.

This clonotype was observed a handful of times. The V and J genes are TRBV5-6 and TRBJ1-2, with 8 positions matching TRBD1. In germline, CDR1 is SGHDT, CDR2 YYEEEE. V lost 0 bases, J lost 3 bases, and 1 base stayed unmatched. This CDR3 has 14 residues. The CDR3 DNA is TGTGCCAGCAGCTTGGGACAGGGGCACTATGGCTACACCTTC. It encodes CASSLGQGHYGYTF.

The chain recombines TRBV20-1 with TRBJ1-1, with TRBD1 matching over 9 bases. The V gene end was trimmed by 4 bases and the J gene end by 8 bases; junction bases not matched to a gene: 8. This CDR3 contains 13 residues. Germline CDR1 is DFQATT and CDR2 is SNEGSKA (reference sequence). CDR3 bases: TGCAGTGCTATGGACAGGGGAATCTCGGAAGCTTTCTTT. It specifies CSAMDRGISEAFF.

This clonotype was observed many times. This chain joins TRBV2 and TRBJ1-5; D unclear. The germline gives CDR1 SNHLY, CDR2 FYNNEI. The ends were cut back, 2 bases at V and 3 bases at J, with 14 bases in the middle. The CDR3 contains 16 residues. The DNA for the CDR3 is TGTGCCAGCAGTGAATTTGGGATAGGGTACAATCAGCCCCAGCATTTT. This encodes CASSEFGIGYNQPQHF.

Written as DNA, the CDR3 is TGTGCCAGCGATCCAGGGACAGAAATCCACGAGCAGTACTTC. This encodes CASDPGTEIHEQYF. The chain links TRBV7-9 to TRBJ2-7; TRBD1 agrees at 7 bases. Germline V lookup: CDR1 SEHNR, CDR2 FQNEAQ (reference sequence). The CDR3 sequence is 14 residues long. V trimming: 8 bases; J trimming: 5 bases; junction bases outside the gene matches: 12.

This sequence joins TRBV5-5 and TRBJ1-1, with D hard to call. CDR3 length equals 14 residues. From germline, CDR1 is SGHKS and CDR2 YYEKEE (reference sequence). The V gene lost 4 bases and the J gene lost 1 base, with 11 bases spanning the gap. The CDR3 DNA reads TGTGCCAGCAGCGAAGGTGAGGGGAACACTGAAGCTTTCTTT. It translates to CASSEGEGNTEAFF.

The DNA for the CDR3 is TGCAGTGCAGGGGACAGGGGGCAGTTGAACACTGAAGCTTTCTTT. Residues: CSAGDRGQLNTEAFF. The chain couples TRBV20-1 to TRBJ1-1; 12 nucleotides line up with TRBD1. CDR3 size: 15 residues. Germline-derived CDR1 and CDR2 are DFQATT and SNEGSKA (reference sequence). V dropped 6 bases and J dropped 0; count of bases not matched to a gene: 5.

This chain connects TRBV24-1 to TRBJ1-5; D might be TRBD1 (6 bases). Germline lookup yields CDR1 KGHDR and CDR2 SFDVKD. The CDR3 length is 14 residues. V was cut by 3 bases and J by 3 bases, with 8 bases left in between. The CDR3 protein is CATSDQGNNQPQHF. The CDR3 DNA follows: TGTGCCACCAGTGATCAGGGGAACAATCAGCCCCAGCATTTT.

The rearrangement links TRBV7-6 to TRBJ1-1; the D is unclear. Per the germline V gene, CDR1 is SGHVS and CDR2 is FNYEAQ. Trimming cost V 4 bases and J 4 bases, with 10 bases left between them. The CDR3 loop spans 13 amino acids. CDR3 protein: CASSSSVSTEAFF. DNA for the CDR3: TGTGCCAGCAGCTCCTCTGTAAGCACTGAAGCTTTCTTT.

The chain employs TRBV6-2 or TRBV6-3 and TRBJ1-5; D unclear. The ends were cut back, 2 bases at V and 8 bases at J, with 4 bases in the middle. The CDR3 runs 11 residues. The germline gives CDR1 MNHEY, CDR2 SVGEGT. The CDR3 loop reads CASSYPEPQHF. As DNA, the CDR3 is TGTGCCAGCAGTTACCCGGAGCCCCAGCATTTT.

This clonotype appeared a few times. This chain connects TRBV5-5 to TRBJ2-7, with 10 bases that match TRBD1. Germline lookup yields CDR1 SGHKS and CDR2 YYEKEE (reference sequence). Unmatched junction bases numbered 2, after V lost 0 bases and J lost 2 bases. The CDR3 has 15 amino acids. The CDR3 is CASSLGQGAAYEQYF. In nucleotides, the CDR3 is TGTGCCAGCAGCTTGGGACAGGGGGCGGCCTACGAGCAGTACTTC.

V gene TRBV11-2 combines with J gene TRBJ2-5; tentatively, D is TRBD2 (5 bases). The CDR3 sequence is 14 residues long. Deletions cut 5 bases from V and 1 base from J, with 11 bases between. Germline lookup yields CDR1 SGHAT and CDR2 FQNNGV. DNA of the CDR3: TGTGCCAGCAGCCCGGGGTCCGCCCAAGAGACCCAGTACTTC. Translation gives CASSPGSAQETQYF.

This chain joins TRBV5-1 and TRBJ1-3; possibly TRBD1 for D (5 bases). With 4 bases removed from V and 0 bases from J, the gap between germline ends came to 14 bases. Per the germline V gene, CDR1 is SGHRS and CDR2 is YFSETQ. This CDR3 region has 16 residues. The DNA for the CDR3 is TGCGCCAGCAGCCCTAGGGACGGCCCCTCTGGAAACACCATATATTTT. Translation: CASSPRDGPSGNTIYF.

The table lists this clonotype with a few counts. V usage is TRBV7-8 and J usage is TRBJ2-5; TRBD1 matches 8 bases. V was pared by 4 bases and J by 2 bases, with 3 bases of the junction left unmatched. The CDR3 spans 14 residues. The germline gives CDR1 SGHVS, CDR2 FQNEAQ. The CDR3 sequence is CASSYGTGQETQYF. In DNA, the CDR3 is TGTGCCAGCAGCTATGGGACAGGTCAAGAGACCCAGTACTTC.

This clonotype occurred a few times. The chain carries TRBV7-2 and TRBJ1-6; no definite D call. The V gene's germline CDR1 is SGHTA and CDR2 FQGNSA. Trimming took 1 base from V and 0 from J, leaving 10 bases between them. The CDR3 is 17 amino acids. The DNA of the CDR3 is TGTGCCAGCAGCTTAGGGTTCGAGAGCTCCTATAATTCACCCCTCCACTTT. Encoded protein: CASSLGFESSYNSPLHF.

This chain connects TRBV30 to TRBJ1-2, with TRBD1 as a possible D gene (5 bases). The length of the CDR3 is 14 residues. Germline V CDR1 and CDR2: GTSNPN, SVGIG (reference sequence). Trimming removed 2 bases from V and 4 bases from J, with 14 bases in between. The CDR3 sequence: CAWSLSGQSYGYTF. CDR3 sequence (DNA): TGTGCCTGGAGTCTCTCAGGGCAGAGCTATGGCTACACCTTC.

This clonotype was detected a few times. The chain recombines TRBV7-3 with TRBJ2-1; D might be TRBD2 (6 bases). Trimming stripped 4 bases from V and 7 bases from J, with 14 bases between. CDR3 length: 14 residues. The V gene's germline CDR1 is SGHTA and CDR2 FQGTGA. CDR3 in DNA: TGTGCCAGCAGCTCCGGGACTGCCAGAAATGAGCAGTTCTTC. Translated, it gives CASSSGTARNEQFF.

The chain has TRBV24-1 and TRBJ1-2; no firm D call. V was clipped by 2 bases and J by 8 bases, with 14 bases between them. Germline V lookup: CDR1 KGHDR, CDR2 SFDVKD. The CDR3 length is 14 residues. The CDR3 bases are TGTGCCACCAGTGATTATCGTTTTTCAGGCGGCTACACCTTC. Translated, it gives CATSDYRFSGGYTF.

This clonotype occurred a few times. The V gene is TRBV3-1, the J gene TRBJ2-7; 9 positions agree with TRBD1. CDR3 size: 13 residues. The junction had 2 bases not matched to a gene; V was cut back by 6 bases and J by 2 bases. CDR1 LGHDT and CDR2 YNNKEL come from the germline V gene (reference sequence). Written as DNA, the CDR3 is TGTGCCAGCAGGGGGACAGGGACCTACGAGCAGTACTTC. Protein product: CASRGTGTYEQYF.

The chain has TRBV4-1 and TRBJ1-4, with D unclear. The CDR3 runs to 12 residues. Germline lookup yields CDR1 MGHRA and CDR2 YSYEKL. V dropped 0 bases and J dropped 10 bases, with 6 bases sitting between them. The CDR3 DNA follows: TGCGCCAGCAGCCAAGACTCGCCAAAACTGTTTTTT. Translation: CASSQDSPKLFF.

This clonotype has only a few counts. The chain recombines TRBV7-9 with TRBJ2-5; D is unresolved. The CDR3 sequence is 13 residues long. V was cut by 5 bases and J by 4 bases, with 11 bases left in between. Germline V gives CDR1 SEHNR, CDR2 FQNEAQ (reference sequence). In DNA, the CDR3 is TGTGCCAGCAGCCCGCGGACCTTAGAGACCCAGTACTTC. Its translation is CASSPRTLETQYF. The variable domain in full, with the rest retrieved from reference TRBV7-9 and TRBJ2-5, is DTGVSQNPRHKITKRGQNVTFRCDPISEHNRLYWYRQTLGQGPEFLTYFQNEAQLEKSRLLSDRFSAERPKGSFSTLEIQRTEQGDSAMYLCASSPRTLETQYFGPGTRLLVL.

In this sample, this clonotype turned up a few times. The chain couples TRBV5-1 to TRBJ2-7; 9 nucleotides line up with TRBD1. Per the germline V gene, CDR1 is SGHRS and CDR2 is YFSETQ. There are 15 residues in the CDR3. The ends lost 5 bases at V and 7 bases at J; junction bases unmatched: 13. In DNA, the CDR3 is TGCGCCAGCAGTTGGGAAGGACAGGGGTCCTTGGAGCAGTACTTC. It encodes CASSWEGQGSLEQYF.